The clone carrying this T cell receptor (beta chain) was seen a handful of times. Its target is unknown. The entry originates in a study of blood T cells in healthy people across ages. Study-level points and caveats: Age brought a roughly linear fall in TCR beta diversity measured per million T cells. Higher diversity and more naive CD4+ cells were features of long-lived donors, compared to aged donors. Unsorted PBMCs blocked a conclusive comparison of naive and antigen-experienced cells.

The CDR3 length is 14 residues. Trimming pared 4 bases from V and 1 base from J, leaving 10 bases between. The germline CDR1 and CDR2 sequences are SQVTM and ANQGSEA. Each of the donors had ten milliliters of peripheral blood drawn into EDTA-treated Vacutainer tubes. Sample-barcoded 5' priming and a J-beta primer mix drove a second PCR of 7 to 11 cycles. TCRdb re-called the 5' RACE reads with MiXCR, one entry per CDR3 protein. The table includes 1 million or so distinct CDR3 sequences, more than 35% detected once. Material for sequencing was blood. This sequence joins TRBV29-1 and TRBJ2-2; D possibly corresponds to TRBD2 (5 bases). The receptor was isolated from a woman aged 55-70 years in good health. In DNA form, the CDR3 reads TGCAGCGTTGTGGGAGCGGAGAACACCGGGGAGCTGTTTTTT. This codes for CSVVGAENTGELFF.